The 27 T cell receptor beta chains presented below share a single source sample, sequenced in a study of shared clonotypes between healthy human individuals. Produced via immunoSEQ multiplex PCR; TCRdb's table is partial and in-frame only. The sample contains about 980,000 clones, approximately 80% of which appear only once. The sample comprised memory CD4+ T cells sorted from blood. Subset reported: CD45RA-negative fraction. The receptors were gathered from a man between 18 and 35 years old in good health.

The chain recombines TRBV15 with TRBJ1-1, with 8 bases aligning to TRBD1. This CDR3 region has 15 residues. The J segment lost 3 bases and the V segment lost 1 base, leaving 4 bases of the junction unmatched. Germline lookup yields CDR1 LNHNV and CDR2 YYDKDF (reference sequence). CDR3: CATSRGTGRDTEAFF. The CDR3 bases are TGTGCCACCAGCAGAGGGACAGGGAGGGACACTGAAGCTTTCTTT.

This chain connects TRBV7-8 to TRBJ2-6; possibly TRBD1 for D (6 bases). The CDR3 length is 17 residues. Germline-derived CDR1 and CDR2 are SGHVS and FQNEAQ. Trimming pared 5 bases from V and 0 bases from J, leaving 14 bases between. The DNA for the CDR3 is TGTGCCAGCAGCCCTACAGGGTTCAACTCTGGGGCCAACGTCCTGACTTTC. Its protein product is CASSPTGFNSGANVLTF.

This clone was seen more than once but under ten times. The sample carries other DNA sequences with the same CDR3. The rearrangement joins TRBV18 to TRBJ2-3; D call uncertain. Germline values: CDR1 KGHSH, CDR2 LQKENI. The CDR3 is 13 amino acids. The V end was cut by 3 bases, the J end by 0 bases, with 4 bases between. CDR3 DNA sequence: TGTGCCAGCTCACCTACTAGCACAGATACGCAGTATTTT. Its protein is CASSPTSTDTQYF.

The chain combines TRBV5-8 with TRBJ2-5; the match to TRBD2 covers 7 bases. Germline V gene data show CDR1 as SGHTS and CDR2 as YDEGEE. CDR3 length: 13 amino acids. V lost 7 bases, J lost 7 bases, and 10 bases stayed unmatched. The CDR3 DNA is TGTGCCAGCGTGGGAGCGGGAATTGGGACCCAGTACTTC. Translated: CASVGAGIGTQYF.

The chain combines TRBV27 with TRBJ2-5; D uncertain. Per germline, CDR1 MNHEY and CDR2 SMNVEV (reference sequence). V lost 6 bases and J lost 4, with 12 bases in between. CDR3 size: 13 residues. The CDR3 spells CASSPTFRETQYF. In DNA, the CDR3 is TGTGCCAGCAGCCCGACGTTTCGAGAGACCCAGTACTTC.

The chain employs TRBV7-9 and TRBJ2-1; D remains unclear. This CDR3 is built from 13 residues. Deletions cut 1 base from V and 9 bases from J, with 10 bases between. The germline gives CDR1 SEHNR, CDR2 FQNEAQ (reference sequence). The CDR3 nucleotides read TGTGCCAGCAGCTTAGGCTCCGCTAGTGAGCAGTTCTTC. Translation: CASSLGSASEQFF.

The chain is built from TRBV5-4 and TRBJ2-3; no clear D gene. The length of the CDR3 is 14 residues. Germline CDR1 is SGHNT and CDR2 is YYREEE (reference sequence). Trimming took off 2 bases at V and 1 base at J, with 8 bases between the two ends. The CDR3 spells CASSFGSGTDTQYF. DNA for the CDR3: TGTGCCAGCAGCTTTGGATCTGGCACAGATACGCAGTATTTT.

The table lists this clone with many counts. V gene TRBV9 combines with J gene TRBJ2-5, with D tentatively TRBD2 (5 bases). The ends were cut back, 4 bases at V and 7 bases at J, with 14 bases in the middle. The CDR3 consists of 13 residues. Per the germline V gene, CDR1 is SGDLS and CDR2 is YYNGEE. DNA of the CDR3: TGTGCCAGCAGCAGCGAACTAGTGGGGACCCAGTACTTC. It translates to CASSSELVGTQYF.

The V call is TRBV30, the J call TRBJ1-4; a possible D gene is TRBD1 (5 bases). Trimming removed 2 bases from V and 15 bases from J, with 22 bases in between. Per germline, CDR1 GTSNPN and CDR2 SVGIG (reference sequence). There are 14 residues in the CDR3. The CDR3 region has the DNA TGTGCCTGGAGTTTGCGAGGGACGGCCGTGAAGGTGTTTTTT. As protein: CAWSLRGTAVKVFF.

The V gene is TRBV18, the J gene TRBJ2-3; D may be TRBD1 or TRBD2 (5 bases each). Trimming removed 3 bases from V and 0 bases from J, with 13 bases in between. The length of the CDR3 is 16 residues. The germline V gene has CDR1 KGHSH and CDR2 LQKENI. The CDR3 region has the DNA TGTGCCAGCTCACCGCGTGGGACGAAGAGCACAGATACGCAGTATTTT. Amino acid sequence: CASSPRGTKSTDTQYF.

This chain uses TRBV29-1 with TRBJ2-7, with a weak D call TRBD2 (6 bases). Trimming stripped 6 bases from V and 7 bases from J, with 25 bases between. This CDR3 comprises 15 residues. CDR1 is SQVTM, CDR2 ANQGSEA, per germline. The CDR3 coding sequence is TGCAGCGTCTCCCTCGGGGGTCGCGTAGCAAGTGAGCAGTACTTC. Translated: CSVSLGGRVASEQYF.

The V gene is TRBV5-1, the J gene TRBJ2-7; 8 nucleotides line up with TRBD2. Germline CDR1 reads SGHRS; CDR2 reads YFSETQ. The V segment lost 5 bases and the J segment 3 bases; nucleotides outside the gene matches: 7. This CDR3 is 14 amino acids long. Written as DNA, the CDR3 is TGCGCCAGCAGTAGTAGCGGGGCCGGCTACGAGCAGTACTTC. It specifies CASSSSGAGYEQYF.

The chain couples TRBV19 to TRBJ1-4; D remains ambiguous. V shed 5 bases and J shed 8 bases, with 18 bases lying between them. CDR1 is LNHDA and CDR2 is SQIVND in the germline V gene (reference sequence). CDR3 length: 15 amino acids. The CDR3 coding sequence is TGTGCCAGTAGTTACTCCCCCCCAGCCGTCGAAAAACTGTTTTTT. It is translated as CASSYSPPAVEKLFF.

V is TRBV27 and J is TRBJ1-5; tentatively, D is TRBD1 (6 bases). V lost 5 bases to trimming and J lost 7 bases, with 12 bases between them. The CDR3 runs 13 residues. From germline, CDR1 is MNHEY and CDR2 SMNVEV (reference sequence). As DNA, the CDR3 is TGTGCCAGCAGTGACAGGAAGGGACAGCCCCAGCATTTT. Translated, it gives CASSDRKGQPQHF.

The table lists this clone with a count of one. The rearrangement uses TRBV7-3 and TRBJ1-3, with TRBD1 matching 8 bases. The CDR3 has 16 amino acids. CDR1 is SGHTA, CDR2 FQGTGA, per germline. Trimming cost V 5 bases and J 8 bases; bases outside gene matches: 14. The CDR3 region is CASSRSPLGQEDTIYF. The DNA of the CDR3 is TGTGCCAGCAGCCGAAGTCCTCTGGGACAGGAGGACACCATATATTTT.

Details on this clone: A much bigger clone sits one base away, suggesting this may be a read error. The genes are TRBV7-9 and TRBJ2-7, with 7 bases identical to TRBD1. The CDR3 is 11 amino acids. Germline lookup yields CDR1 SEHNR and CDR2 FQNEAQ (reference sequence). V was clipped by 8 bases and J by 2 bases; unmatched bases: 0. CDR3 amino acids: CASGTAYEQYF. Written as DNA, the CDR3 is TGTGCCAGCGGGACAGCCTACGAGCAGTACTTC.

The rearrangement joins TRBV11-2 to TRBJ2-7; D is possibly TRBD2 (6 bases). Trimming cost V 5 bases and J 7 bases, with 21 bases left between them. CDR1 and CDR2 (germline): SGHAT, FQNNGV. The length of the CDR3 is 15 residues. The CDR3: CASSQGRGVGGEQYF. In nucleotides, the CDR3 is TGTGCCAGCAGCCAGGGCCGAGGGGTTGGGGGGGAGCAGTACTTC.

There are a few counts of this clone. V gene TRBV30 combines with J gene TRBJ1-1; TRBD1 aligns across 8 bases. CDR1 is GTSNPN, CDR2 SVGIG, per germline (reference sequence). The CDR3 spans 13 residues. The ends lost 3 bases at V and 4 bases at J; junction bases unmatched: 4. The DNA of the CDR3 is TGTGCCTGGAGACCAGGGGGCGCCACTGAAGCTTTCTTT. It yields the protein CAWRPGGATEAFF. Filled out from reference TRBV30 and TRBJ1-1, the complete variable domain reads SQTIHQWPATLVQPVGSPLSLECTVEGTSNPNLYWYRQAAGRGLQLLFYSVGIGQISSEVPQNLSASRPQDRQFILSSKKLLLSDSGFYLCAWRPGGATEAFFGQGTRLTVV.

CDR3 sequence reads: CASSAGTSNYGYTF. The CDR3 DNA sequence: TGTGCCAGCAGTGCCGGGACTTCGAACTATGGCTACACCTTC. The chain joins TRBV2 to TRBJ1-2, with a possible D match to TRBD1 (5 bases). Germline CDR1 and CDR2: SNHLY and FYNNEI. The length of the CDR3 is 14 residues. The V end was cut by 4 bases, the J end by 2 bases, with 11 bases between. The entire variable domain, with the rest obtained from reference TRBV2 and TRBJ1-2, is as follows: EPEVTQTPSHQVTQMGQEVILRCVPISNHLYFYWYRQILGQKVEFLVSFYNNEISEKSEIFDDQFSVERPDGSNFTLKIRSTKLEDSAMYFCASSAGTSNYGYTFGSGTRLTVV.

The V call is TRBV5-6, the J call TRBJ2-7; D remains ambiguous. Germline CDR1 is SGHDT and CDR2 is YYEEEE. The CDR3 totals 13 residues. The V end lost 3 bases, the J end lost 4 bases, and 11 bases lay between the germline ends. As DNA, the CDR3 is TGTGCCAGCAGCTCGGGTAGGGTGTACGAGCAGTACTTC. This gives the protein CASSSGRVYEQYF.

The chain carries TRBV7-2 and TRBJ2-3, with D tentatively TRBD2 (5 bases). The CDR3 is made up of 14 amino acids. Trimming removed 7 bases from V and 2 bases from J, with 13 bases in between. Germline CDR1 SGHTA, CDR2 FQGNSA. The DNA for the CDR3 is TGTGCCAGCACCAGAGGGCATCTCACAGATACGCAGTATTTT. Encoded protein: CASTRGHLTDTQYF.

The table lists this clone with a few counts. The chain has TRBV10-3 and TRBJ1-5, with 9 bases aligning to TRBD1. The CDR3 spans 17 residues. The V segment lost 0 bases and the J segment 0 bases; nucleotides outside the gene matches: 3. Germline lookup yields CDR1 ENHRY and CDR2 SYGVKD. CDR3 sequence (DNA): TGTGCCATCAGTGAGTCTCGGACAGGGGATAGCAATCAGCCCCAGCATTTT. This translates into CAISESRTGDSNQPQHF.

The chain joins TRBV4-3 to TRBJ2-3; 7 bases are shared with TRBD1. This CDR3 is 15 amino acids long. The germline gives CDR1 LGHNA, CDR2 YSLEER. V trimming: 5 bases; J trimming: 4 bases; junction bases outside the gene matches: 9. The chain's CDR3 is CASSKQQGSADTQYF. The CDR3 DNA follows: TGCGCCAGCAGCAAGCAACAGGGGTCTGCAGATACGCAGTATTTT.

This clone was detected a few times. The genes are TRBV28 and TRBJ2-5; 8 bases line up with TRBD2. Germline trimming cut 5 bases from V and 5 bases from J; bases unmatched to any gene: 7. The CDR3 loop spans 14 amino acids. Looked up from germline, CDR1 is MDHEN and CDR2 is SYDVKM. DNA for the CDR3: TGTGCCAGCAGTCCGGGGGGGCGGTGGGAGACCCAGTACTTC. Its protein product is CASSPGGRWETQYF.

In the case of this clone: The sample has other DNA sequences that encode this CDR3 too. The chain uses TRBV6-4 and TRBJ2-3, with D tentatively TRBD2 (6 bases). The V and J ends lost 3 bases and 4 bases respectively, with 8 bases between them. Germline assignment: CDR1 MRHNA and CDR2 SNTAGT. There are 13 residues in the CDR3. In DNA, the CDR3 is TGTGCCAGCAGTGATGGGGGGTCAGATACGCAGTATTTT. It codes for CASSDGGSDTQYF.

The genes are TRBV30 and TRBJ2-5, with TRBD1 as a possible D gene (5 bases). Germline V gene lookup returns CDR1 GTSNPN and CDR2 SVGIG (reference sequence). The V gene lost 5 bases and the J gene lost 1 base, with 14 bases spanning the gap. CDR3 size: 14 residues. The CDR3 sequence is CAWLGVALQETQYF. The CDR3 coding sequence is TGTGCCTGGCTAGGGGTAGCCCTCCAAGAGACCCAGTACTTC.

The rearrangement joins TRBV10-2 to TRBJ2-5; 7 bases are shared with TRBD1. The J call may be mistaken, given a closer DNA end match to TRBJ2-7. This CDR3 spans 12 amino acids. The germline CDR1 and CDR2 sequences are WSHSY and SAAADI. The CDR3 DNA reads TGCGCCAGCAGTGATACAGGGGTCGAGCAGTACTTC. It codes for CASSDTGVEQYF.